One sample yielded the 10 T cell receptor beta chains listed below, sequenced in a study of T cells after yellow fever vaccination. TCRdb redid the calling of the 5' RACE reads with MiXCR, one entry per CDR3 protein. The sample contains 450,000 to 600,000 distinct CDR3 sequences, about a sixth of which appear only once. The material was PBMCs, obtained roughly 5 days after the first yellow fever vaccination. Every receptor here comes from a man aged 18-30 years who received the YFV17D yellow fever vaccine.

The chain couples TRBV5-8 to TRBJ2-3; D is unresolved. The CDR3 is 14 residues long. With 3 bases removed from V and 0 bases from J, the gap between germline ends came to 8 bases. The germline gives CDR1 SGHTS, CDR2 YDEGEE. Here the CDR3 reads CASSSTRSTDTQYF. As DNA, the CDR3 is TGTGCCAGCAGCTCTACACGAAGCACAGATACGCAGTATTTT.

In its sample, this clonotype was seen a few times. The chain joins TRBV4-3 to TRBJ1-6; no clear D gene. Trimming left V 0 bases short and J 9 bases short, with 21 bases between. CDR1 and CDR2 (germline): LGHNA, YSLEER. This CDR3 has 18 amino acids. CDR3 bases: TGCGCCAGCAGCCAAGATCTAGGCAGGAACGACGTCAGTTCACCCCTCCACTTT. The encoded protein is CASSQDLGRNDVSSPLHF.

V gene TRBV11-2 combines with J gene TRBJ2-5, with TRBD1 matching 7 bases. CDR1 is SGHAT, CDR2 FQNNGV, per germline. The CDR3 length is 15 residues. Trimming removed 3 bases from V and 3 bases from J; junction bases left unmatched: 7. DNA of the CDR3: TGTGCCAGCAGCTTTCTCACAGGGGCGGAAGAGACCCAGTACTTC. The encoded protein is CASSFLTGAEETQYF.

This chain connects TRBV12-3 or TRBV12-4 to TRBJ2-3, with D perhaps TRBD1 or TRBD2 (6 bases each). Trimming removed 6 bases from V and 0 bases from J, with 19 bases in between. This CDR3 comprises 17 residues. The CDR3 nucleotides read TGTGCCAGCAGCCGCCGAGATGGGGGGCCTAGCACAGATACGCAGTATTTT. Translating gives CASSRRDGGPSTDTQYF.

This clonotype occurred a few times. This CDR3 reads CASSALGGRGSSPLHF. The CDR3 region has the DNA TGTGCCAGCAGCGCGCTCGGGGGGAGGGGAAGTTCACCCCTCCACTTT. This chain joins TRBV9 and TRBJ1-6; a weak D match, TRBD1 (5 bases). This CDR3 contains 16 residues. Trimming cost V 3 bases and J 9 bases, with 19 bases left between them. CDR1 SGDLS and CDR2 YYNGEE come from the germline V gene.

This clonotype was counted many times. This chain joins TRBV7-2 and TRBJ1-1; no firm D call. Trimming took 5 bases from V and 0 from J, leaving 13 bases between them. Germline loops: CDR1 SGHTA, CDR2 FQGNSA. There are 15 residues in the CDR3. Written as DNA, the CDR3 is TGTGCCAGCAGCGGCAGGTTTGGCATGAACACTGAAGCTTTCTTT. Translated: CASSGRFGMNTEAFF. Supplemented by reference TRBV7-2 and TRBJ1-1, the full variable domain reads GAGVSQSPSNKVTEKGKDVELRCDPISGHTALYWYRQSLGQGLEFLIYFQGNSAPDKSGLPSDRFSAERTGGSVSTLTIQRTQQEDSAVYLCASSGRFGMNTEAFFGQGTRLTVV.

This clonotype showed up just a few times. The chain couples TRBV7-9 to TRBJ2-3; D unresolved. Trimming removed 1 base from V and 9 bases from J, with 17 bases in between. Germline CDR1 reads SEHNR; CDR2 reads FQNEAQ (reference sequence). The CDR3 loop spans 15 amino acids. The CDR3 region is CASSLGVAGTGTQYF. CDR3 in DNA: TGTGCCAGCAGCTTAGGAGTGGCCGGAACGGGCACGCAGTATTTT.

This clonotype has more than one count but fewer than ten. The chain couples TRBV28 to TRBJ2-5; 10 nucleotides agree with TRBD1. The germline V gene encodes CDR1 MDHEN and CDR2 SYDVKM. The CDR3 loop spans 15 amino acids. V trimming: 6 bases; J trimming: 5 bases; junction bases outside the gene matches: 9. CDR3 sequence (DNA): TGTGCCAGCAGCAGAGGGACAGGGGACCGGGAGACCCAGTACTTC. It encodes CASSRGTGDRETQYF.

The chain joins TRBV4-1 to TRBJ2-1; 8 bases are a match to TRBD2. Germline V gene lookup returns CDR1 MGHRA and CDR2 YSYEKL. This CDR3 contains 16 residues. V trimming: 4 bases; J trimming: 6 bases; junction bases outside the gene matches: 11. The CDR3 DNA follows: TGCGCCAGCAGCCCCCCCCAGTTAGCGGGGATCAATGAGCAGTTCTTC. As protein: CASSPPQLAGINEQFF.

This clonotype has only a few counts. This sequence joins TRBV13 and TRBJ2-7; D remains unclear. V was clipped by 4 bases and J by 3 bases, with 13 bases between them. In germline, CDR1 is PRHDT, CDR2 FYEKMQ (reference sequence). The CDR3 runs 14 residues. CDR3 residues: CASSSPGTNYEQYF. For the CDR3, the DNA is TGTGCCAGCAGCTCCCCGGGCACCAACTACGAGCAGTACTTC.